Shown below are 32 T cell receptor beta chains from a single sample sequenced in a study of cytomegalovirus exposure and HLA in healthy donors. 60 Vbeta and 13 Jbeta primers were used in PCR. Here immunoSEQ multiplex PCR was the method, and the copy in TCRdb shows in-frame clones only, minus some. The sample gives approximately 100,000 clones, about 76% of which show up once; around 5.8% is in the top ten. Input material: PBMCs. The receptors stem from a woman aged 50 to 60 in good health and CMV-seropositive.

This chain joins TRBV5-6 and TRBJ1-1; 10 bases line up with TRBD1. The CDR3 extends over 16 amino acids. Looked up from germline, CDR1 is SGHDT and CDR2 is YYEEEE. V lost 4 bases and J lost 4; bases outside the gene matches: 10. The CDR3 nucleotides read TGTGCCAGCAGCGGTGACAGGGGGCTGGGCCCCACTGAAGCTTTCTTT. This gives the protein CASSGDRGLGPTEAFF. The full variable domain, with the rest looked up from reference TRBV5-6 and TRBJ1-1, is DAGVTQSPTHLIKTRGQQVTLRCSPKSGHDTVSWYQQALGQGPQFIFQYYEEEERQRGNFPDRFSGHQFPNYSSELNVNALLLGDSALYLCASSGDRGLGPTEAFFGQGTRLTVV.

In its sample, this clone was seen once. The chain combines TRBV7-8 with TRBJ2-5, with D perhaps TRBD1 (7 bases). The CDR3 loop spans 14 amino acids. V was clipped by 7 bases and J by 2 bases, with 14 bases between them. Germline CDR1 and CDR2: SGHVS and FQNEAQ. The CDR3 DNA reads as TGTGCCAGCAACCAGGGGGGTGGGCAAGAGACCCAGTACTTC. Translated: CASNQGGGQETQYF.

This chain uses TRBV28 with TRBJ2-3, with TRBD1 matching over 11 bases. The CDR3 sequence is 16 residues long. The germline gives CDR1 MDHEN, CDR2 SYDVKM. V was clipped by 5 bases and J by 2 bases; unmatched bases: 6. The CDR3 DNA reads TGTGCCAGCAGTCAGGACAGGGGGCGAGTCACAGATACGCAGTATTTT. This encodes CASSQDRGRVTDTQYF.

The V and J genes are TRBV9 and TRBJ2-1, with TRBD1 identical over 7 bases. The germline V gene encodes CDR1 SGDLS and CDR2 YYNGEE. J gave up 4 bases and V 3 bases, and 1 base lay outside the gene matches. The CDR3 loop spans 13 amino acids. The CDR3 loop is CASSAGQYNEQFF. The CDR3 DNA reads TGTGCCAGCAGCGCGGGACAGTACAATGAGCAGTTCTTC. Full variable domain (rest looked up from reference TRBV9 and TRBJ2-1): DSGVTQTPKHLITATGQRVTLRCSPRSGDLSVYWYQQSLDQGLQFLIQYYNGEERAKGNILERFSAQQFPDLHSELNLSSLELGDSALYFCASSAGQYNEQFFGPGTRLTVL.

This chain links TRBV7-2 with TRBJ2-3, with D possibly matching TRBD2 (6 bases). Looked up from germline, CDR1 is SGHTA and CDR2 is FQGNSA. V was clipped by 4 bases and J by 1 base, with 9 bases between them. There are 14 residues in the CDR3. CDR3 sequence reads: CASSYSSGTDTQYF. The CDR3 bases are TGTGCCAGCAGCTACTCTAGCGGCACAGATACGCAGTATTTT.

The V gene is TRBV19, the J gene TRBJ1-1; tentative D call: TRBD1 (5 bases). V was cut by 2 bases and J by 8 bases, with 12 bases left in between. This CDR3 is built from 13 residues. The germline CDR1 and CDR2 sequences are LNHDA and SQIVND (reference sequence). The CDR3 loop reads CASSIMGGFEAFF. DNA of the CDR3: TGTGCCAGTAGTATAATGGGGGGATTCGAAGCTTTCTTT.

Only a few counts were recorded for this clone. V and J are TRBV28 and TRBJ2-7; possible D gene TRBD2, 5 bases. V lost 8 bases and J lost 0, with 8 bases in between. The CDR3 extends over 12 amino acids. Germline V gene data show CDR1 as MDHEN and CDR2 as SYDVKM. The CDR3: CASQRDSYEQYF. The CDR3 DNA is TGTGCCAGCCAGAGGGACTCCTACGAGCAGTACTTC.

The rearrangement links TRBV11-2 to TRBJ2-3; TRBD1 might be the D (7 bases). Trimming stripped 3 bases from V and 4 bases from J, with 14 bases between. Germline V lookup: CDR1 SGHAT, CDR2 FQNNGV. The CDR3 sequence is 15 residues long. CDR3 nucleotides: TGTGCCAGCAGCTTGGGAGGACAGGCTGCAGATACGCAGTATTTT. Translation: CASSLGGQAADTQYF.

On this clone itself: Only one base separates this from a far larger clonotype, so it likely reflects a read error. The chain joins TRBV7-7 to TRBJ2-1; no firm D call. V lost 7 bases and J 14 bases, leaving 6 bases between the germline ends. Germline V gene sequence: CDR1 SSHAT, CDR2 FNYEAQ (reference sequence). This CDR3 spans 8 amino acids. The CDR3 here is CASTSKFF. DNA of the CDR3: TGTGCCAGCACATCAAAGTTCTTC.

This clone showed up just a few times. The CDR3 nucleotides are TGTGCCAGCAGCTTTTTTGCCGACAGGAAAGCTTTCTTT. It codes for CASSFFADRKAFF. The V call is TRBV7-2, the J call TRBJ1-1; D may be TRBD1 (6 bases). Trimming left V 3 bases short and J 9 bases short, with 14 bases between. CDR1 is SGHTA, CDR2 FQGNSA, per germline. The CDR3 contains 13 residues.

The chain joins TRBV11-2 to TRBJ1-3; a possible D gene is TRBD1 (5 bases). Per germline, CDR1 SGHAT and CDR2 FQNNGV. This CDR3 is built from 15 residues. Trimming shortened V by 5 bases and J by 1 base, and 12 bases separated the two germline ends. The CDR3 reads CASSPIDRSGNTIYF. The DNA of the CDR3 is TGTGCCAGCAGCCCCATTGACAGATCTGGAAACACCATATATTTT.

The chain couples TRBV5-1 to TRBJ1-6, with 10 bases aligning to TRBD1. This CDR3 spans 15 amino acids. With 0 bases clipped from V and 13 bases from J, the junction kept 7 bases outside the gene matches. Germline CDR1 SGHRS, CDR2 YFSETQ. CDR3 nucleotides: TGCGCCAGCAGCTTGGGGGGACAGGGGAGGTCTCCCCTCCACTTT. This gives the protein CASSLGGQGRSPLHF.

To note about this clone: Other DNA sequences in the same sample also yield this CDR3. The chain couples TRBV7-3 to TRBJ1-1, with D possibly being TRBD1 (6 bases). The CDR3 spans 13 residues. The germline V gene has CDR1 SGHTA and CDR2 FQGTGA. V lost 4 bases and J 1 base, leaving 7 bases between the germline ends. The CDR3 is CASSSDRNTEAFF. The CDR3 region has the DNA TGTGCCAGCAGCTCGGACAGGAACACTGAAGCTTTCTTT.

The genes are TRBV4-2 and TRBJ2-3; 7 bases are a match to TRBD2. J was trimmed by 2 bases and V by 0 bases; bases with no gene match: 2. The CDR3 has 15 amino acids. Germline V CDR1 and CDR2: LGHNA, YNFKEQ. The CDR3 protein is CASSQDGDYTDTQYF. CDR3 nucleotides: TGTGCCAGCAGCCAAGATGGGGACTACACAGATACGCAGTATTTT.

This chain joins TRBV5-1 and TRBJ2-5; D perhaps matches TRBD2 (7 bases). The J call may be incorrect, as the DNA end agrees better with TRBJ2-7. Germline V gene data show CDR1 as SGHRS and CDR2 as YFSETQ. The CDR3 is made up of 14 amino acids. The CDR3 region has the DNA TGCGCCAGCAGCTTTACGGGGGGCGGATACGAGCAGTACTTC. It is translated as CASSFTGGGYEQYF.

This chain links TRBV15 with TRBJ1-4; possibly TRBD1 for D (5 bases). The CDR3 runs to 15 residues. V shed 0 bases and J shed 5 bases, with 10 bases lying between them. Per germline, CDR1 LNHNV and CDR2 YYDKDF (reference sequence). CDR3 sequence reads: CATSRDRGRNEKLFF. DNA for the CDR3: TGTGCCACCAGCAGAGATAGGGGCCGCAATGAAAAACTGTTTTTT. The variable domain in full, completed from reference TRBV15 and TRBJ1-4, reads DAMVIQNPRYQVTQFGKPVTLSCSQTLNHNVMYWYQQKSSQAPKLLFHYYDKDFNNEADTPDNFQSRRPNTSFCFLDIRSPGLGDTAMYLCATSRDRGRNEKLFFGSGTQLSVL.

The V and J genes are TRBV5-4 and TRBJ2-5; D gene ambiguous. CDR1 and CDR2 from the germline V gene are SGHNT and YYREEE (reference sequence). The CDR3 consists of 14 residues. Trimming left V 0 bases short and J 4 bases short, with 10 bases between. The CDR3 DNA reads TGTGCCAGCAGCTTGGCCAACTCTTTAGAGACCCAGTACTTC. Translating gives CASSLANSLETQYF.

The V call is TRBV6-6, the J call TRBJ2-1, with D possibly matching TRBD1 (5 bases). V was shortened by 6 bases and J by 8 bases, with 11 bases between the two germline ends. CDR3 length: 12 amino acids. Germline V gene data show CDR1 as MNHNY and CDR2 as SVGAGI (reference sequence). CDR3 region: CASSPRVYEQFF. DNA for the CDR3: TGTGCCAGCAGCCCCAGGGTTTATGAGCAGTTCTTC.

V usage is TRBV5-1 and J usage is TRBJ1-2; 7 nucleotides match TRBD1. Per germline, CDR1 SGHRS and CDR2 YFSETQ. The CDR3 is made up of 13 amino acids. The V and J ends lost 5 bases and 5 bases, in that order; junction bases with no gene match: 6. The CDR3 loop is CASRYDRAYGYTF. The CDR3 DNA is TGCGCCAGCAGATATGACAGGGCTTATGGCTACACCTTC.

The rearrangement links TRBV18 to TRBJ1-1; D unclear. The CDR3 spans 15 residues. Germline CDR1 is KGHSH and CDR2 is LQKENI. The V and J ends lost 0 bases and 4 bases respectively, with 12 bases between them. CDR3 DNA: TGTGCCAGCTCACCACCGTTCGCGGGGAGCACTGAAGCTTTCTTT. Translated, it gives CASSPPFAGSTEAFF.

V is TRBV28 and J is TRBJ2-5, with 12 nucleotides matching TRBD2. Germline V CDR1 and CDR2: MDHEN, SYDVKM. V gave up 5 bases and J gave up 4 bases; unmatched junction bases: 5. There are 15 residues in the CDR3. The CDR3 DNA follows: TGTGCCAGCAGTCCTCTAGCGGGGGGGCCAGAGACCCAGTACTTC. It encodes CASSPLAGGPETQYF.

V gene TRBV30 combines with J gene TRBJ2-1; 11 bases agree with TRBD2. Germline CDR1 is GTSNPN and CDR2 is SVGIG (reference sequence). The V gene end was trimmed by 5 bases and the J gene end by 5 bases; junction bases not matched to a gene: 5. This CDR3 has 14 amino acids. The CDR3 loop is CAWGASGGNNEQFF. The CDR3 DNA is TGTGCCTGGGGAGCTAGCGGGGGGAACAATGAGCAGTTCTTC.

In regard to this clone: Other DNA variants within this sample encode the same CDR3. The chain links TRBV7-9 to TRBJ2-3; TRBD2 agrees at 8 bases. Germline V CDR1 and CDR2: SEHNR, FQNEAQ (reference sequence). The CDR3 totals 13 residues. The junction had 0 bases not matched to a gene; V was cut back by 3 bases and J by 4 bases. CDR3 amino acids: CASSFGGADTQYF. The CDR3 DNA reads TGTGCCAGCAGCTTCGGGGGGGCAGATACGCAGTATTTT.

The chain links TRBV28 to TRBJ1-5; tentative D call: TRBD1 (5 bases). CDR3 size: 12 residues. The germline V gene has CDR1 MDHEN and CDR2 SYDVKM. Trimming took 5 bases from V and 8 from J, leaving 10 bases between them. CDR3 residues: CASSHGGEPQHF. The CDR3 DNA reads TGTGCCAGCAGTCACGGAGGGGAGCCCCAGCATTTT. The variable domain in full, with the rest retrieved from reference TRBV28 and TRBJ1-5, is DVKVTQSSRYLVKRTGEKVFLECVQDMDHENMFWYRQDPGLGLRLIYFSYDVKMKEKGDIPEGYSVSREKKERFSLILESASTNQTSMYLCASSHGGEPQHFGDGTRLSIL.

The chain carries TRBV7-8 and TRBJ2-2; the match to TRBD1 covers 7 bases. Trimming at V came to 1 base and at J to 7 bases, leaving 18 bases not matched to a gene. The CDR3 has 19 residues. The germline gives CDR1 SGHVS, CDR2 FQNEAQ. The CDR3 bases are TGTGCCAGCAGCTTAGGGTTCAAAATTTCGACAGGGCCGGGCGGGGAGCTGTTTTTT. It encodes CASSLGFKISTGPGGELFF.

CDR3 residues: CASSVAGTGETYEQYF. The CDR3 nucleotides read TGTGCCAGCAGCGTGGCCGGGACAGGTGAAACCTACGAGCAGTACTTC. The chain joins TRBV9 to TRBJ2-7; 8 bases map to TRBD1. The CDR3 is 16 residues long. From germline, CDR1 is SGDLS and CDR2 YYNGEE. V was pared by 2 bases and J by 2 bases, with 9 bases of the junction left unmatched.

This rearrangement joins TRBV19 to TRBJ1-5, with unresolved D. Germline V lookup: CDR1 LNHDA, CDR2 SQIVND (reference sequence). The length of the CDR3 is 14 residues. V was pared by 8 bases and J by 2 bases, with 13 bases between. The CDR3 DNA is TGTGCCAGTGGTTCCGTTTCGGGCAATCAGCCCCAGCATTTT. Amino acids: CASGSVSGNQPQHF.

This clone was recorded a few times. The DNA for the CDR3 is TGTGCCATCAGTGAACGGGGCACAGGGTCGGTCACTGAAGCTTTCTTT. This encodes CAISERGTGSVTEAFF. The genes are TRBV10-3 and TRBJ1-1, with a possible D match to TRBD1 (6 bases). The V end lost 3 bases, the J end lost 4 bases, and 18 bases lay between the germline ends. The CDR3 has 16 amino acids. Germline V gives CDR1 ENHRY, CDR2 SYGVKD.

The chain has TRBV28 and TRBJ2-2, with TRBD1 matching over 11 bases. Unmatched junction bases numbered 8, after V lost 5 bases and J lost 3 bases. From germline, CDR1 is MDHEN and CDR2 SYDVKM. CDR3 length equals 17 residues. The CDR3 bases are TGTGCCAGCAGTCCTACCACGGGACAGGGGGACACCGGGGAGCTGTTTTTT. Protein sequence: CASSPTTGQGDTGELFF.

This clone has just a few counts. The chain couples TRBV28 to TRBJ2-7; TRBD1 matches at 11 bases. With 6 bases clipped from V and 3 bases from J, the junction kept 22 bases outside the gene matches. This CDR3 contains 20 residues. Germline V gene sequence: CDR1 MDHEN, CDR2 SYDVKM. The CDR3 DNA sequence: TGTGCCAGCAGGACATCATGGTCGGACAGGGGGCGAATGACCTTCTACGAGCAGTACTTC. It yields the protein CASRTSWSDRGRMTFYEQYF.

The chain combines TRBV9 with TRBJ2-7, with 9 bases fitting TRBD1. With V trimmed by 4 bases and J by 6 bases, 5 bases remained unmatched. The CDR3 extends over 13 amino acids. Germline CDR1 and CDR2: SGDLS and YYNGEE. The CDR3 is CASSRDRVTEQYF. In nucleotides, the CDR3 is TGTGCCAGCAGCCGGGACAGGGTTACCGAGCAGTACTTC.

The rearrangement uses TRBV19 and TRBJ2-1, with a weak D call TRBD2 (6 bases). V shed 4 bases and J shed 8 bases, with 24 bases lying between them. This CDR3 has 17 residues. Germline V gene data show CDR1 as LNHDA and CDR2 as SQIVND (reference sequence). CDR3 DNA: TGTGCCAGTAGTACCCCGACACTCCTCCGGAGGGCGGATGAGCAGTTCTTC. This gives the protein CASSTPTLLRRADEQFF.